Sequencing of this TCR beta chain was carried out in a study of blood T cell repertoires in COVID-19 (dated by TCRdb to between 2020 and 2021). In the study overall: Samples covering the acute and convalescent phases of COVID-19 were provided by collaborators in the United States, Italy and Spain. The sample metadata nearly always contained a de-identified subject ID, COVID-19 status, age in years and sex. The samples were drawn from two sources: the first 160 participants of the ongoing ImmuneRACE study, and fewer than 1,500 subjects contributed by 6 global collaborators. The material from the prospective study consisted of cDNA or gDNA derived from T cells, B-cell-depleted T cells, or PBMCs. The repertoires were released in a freely available public database intended as a resource for research on the immune response to SARS-CoV-2. Where available, HLA class I and class II types were obtained from metadata supplied by the sample provider rather than from assay-based typing. Subjects who had been exposed to COVID-19, were actively infected with it, or had recovered from it provided the deeply sampled blood TCRbeta repertoires that made up the dataset.

The CDR3 runs 15 residues from the cysteine to the phenylalanine. The entry retains the CDR3 DNA only, 45 bases that are in frame from base 1. CDR1 and CDR2 are drawn from the germline V gene: SGHDN, FVKESK. V ends up 3 bases short and J 6 bases short, with an unmatched junction base count of 5. As for this clone: The specificity of this receptor is unknown. No clone much larger than this one lies a single base away; base qualities are absent.

Broader findings and caveats from the paper: How much clinical and demographic metadata was included differed by source and by participant, and the metadata was provided uncurated.

One collaborating source in Seattle enrolled patients while the patients were actively infected and followed the patients over time throughout the course of disease. Whole blood was collected in K2EDTA tubes by collaborating institutions according to the institutions' own protocols. Collaborator samples were shipped for TCRbeta analysis as frozen whole blood, isolated PBMCs, or DNA extracted from either sample type. TCRbeta CDR3 regions were amplified from genomic DNA using the immunoSEQ Assay, a bias-controlled multiplex PCR. The original methods were these. The number of nucleated cells in each sample was estimated from the amplification of reference gene primers within the assay. Sequence reads were collapsed and filtered to measure the absolute abundance of every unique TCRbeta CDR3 rearrangement. Productive Simpson clonality was computed per sample as the square root of Simpson's diversity index over productive rearrangements. Sourced from immuneACCESS, this table was stored by TCRdb with only in-frame sequences that have V and J called. A share of the clones is absent; for the studies checked, an unresolved V gene accounts for under half, and the remainder has no known explanation. That table is the source of V, J and clone size, and D and trimming were worked out from the DNA. For this sample there are roughly 120,000 clones; about 94% appear just once. The ten largest clones take up roughly 2.1% of the sample.

Sequencing was done on a sample of peripheral blood. This sequence was found in a man over 45 with COVID-19, enrolled during active disease. The chain employs TRBV14 and TRBJ2-1; 10 nucleotides in the junction match TRBD2. This receptor has the CDR3 CASSHKIAGGNEQFF. The bases read TGTGCCAGCAGCCATAAAATAGCGGGAGGCAATGAGCAGTTCTTC.